What follows are 5 T cell receptor beta chains derived from one specimen sequenced in a study of blood T cell repertoires in COVID-19. Clones were sequenced by immunoSEQ multiplex PCR, and TCRdb holds only the in-frame ones, with some missing. The profile shows 200,000 to 250,000 clones, 85% to 90% of them singletons. Sequencing used peripheral blood. These receptors were taken from a middle-aged man with acute or convalescent COVID-19.

This clone was seen a single time. This sample includes further DNA sequences coding for the same CDR3. The chain couples TRBV6-5 to TRBJ1-2, with 7 bases that match TRBD1. J lost 4 bases, V lost 6 bases, and 5 bases had no gene match. CDR1 is MNHEY and CDR2 is SVGAGI in the germline V gene. The length of the CDR3 is 13 residues. In DNA form, the CDR3 reads TGTGCCAGCAGGTCCGGGACAGCCTATGGCTACACCTTC. Its translation is CASRSGTAYGYTF.

A single count supports this clone. The chain uses TRBV3-1 (or the pseudogene TRBV3-2) and TRBJ1-1; TRBD1 matches 7 bases. Per germline, CDR1 LGHDT and CDR2 YNNKEL (reference sequence). With V trimmed by 4 bases and J by 3 bases, 8 bases remained unmatched. The CDR3 is made up of 15 amino acids. CDR3 sequence: CASSPRQGWDTEAFF. CDR3 in DNA: TGTGCCAGCAGCCCCCGACAGGGTTGGGACACTGAAGCTTTCTTT.

This chain connects TRBV3-1 (or the pseudogene TRBV3-2) to TRBJ2-2; 9 bases map to TRBD2. V gave up 1 base and J gave up 4 bases; unmatched junction bases: 7. The CDR3 sequence is 17 residues long. Germline CDR1 is LGHDT and CDR2 is YNNKEL (reference sequence). The CDR3 bases are TGTGCCAGCAGCCAAGGTAGGACTAGCGCCTTCACCGGGGAGCTGTTTTTT. Protein sequence: CASSQGRTSAFTGELFF.

The rearrangement joins TRBV10-2 to TRBJ2-7, with 8 bases that match TRBD1. V shed 7 bases and J 3 bases; nucleotides not matched to a gene: 8. Germline values: CDR1 WSHSY, CDR2 SAAADI. The CDR3 has 14 residues. The CDR3 DNA follows: TGCGCCAGCAAACCCAGGGGGCAGTTCTACGAGCAGTACTTC. Translated: CASKPRGQFYEQYF.

This clone was recorded many times. The V call is TRBV19, the J call TRBJ2-2; TRBD2 matches at 9 bases. With 9 bases clipped from V and 4 bases from J, the junction kept 6 bases outside the gene matches. Germline CDR1 LNHDA, CDR2 SQIVND (reference sequence). This CDR3 is built from 14 residues. The CDR3, as DNA: TGTGCCAGCCGTAGCGGGGGTAGCACCGGGGAGCTGTTTTTT. Encoded protein: CASRSGGSTGELFF.